The present entry profiles one T cell receptor (beta chain) with its context. Its antigen is not identified. The data originate from a study of response to subunit inactivated influenza vaccine. Study outcomes and limitations: After each seasonal influenza vaccination, few new T cells are recruited, the authors suggested.

MiXCR was run by TCRdb on the RT-PCR reads, yielding one entry per CDR3 protein. The sample lists about 500,000 distinct CDR3 sequences; approximately 15% were seen once. This receptor was obtained from a man aged 45-69 years who received an inactivated influenza vaccine. This specimen consisted of CD4+ T cells sorted from PBMCs, obtained around 25 months after vaccination.

Here the CDR3 reads CASTSDRGPGSPLHF. As DNA, the CDR3 is TGTGCCAGCACCTCGGACAGGGGGCCGGGGTCACCCCTCCACTTT. The chain has TRBV12-3 or TRBV12-4 and TRBJ1-6; 11 nucleotides agree with TRBD1. The CDR3 covers 15 residues. With 7 bases clipped from V and 10 bases from J, the junction kept 9 bases outside the gene matches.